The 27 T cell receptor beta chains below were found in one sample sequenced in a study of blood T cell repertoires in COVID-19. Sequenced by immunoSEQ multiplex PCR; TCRdb stores in-frame clones only, minus some. Of about 120,000 clones listed, almost 70% were seen once; the top ten hold approximately 2%. The sequenced material came from peripheral blood. The receptors shown here come from a woman in her 70s with acute or convalescent COVID-19.

The V gene is TRBV7-9, the J gene TRBJ1-2; D is perhaps TRBD1 (5 bases). This CDR3 is built from 14 residues. V was shortened by 6 bases and J by 4 bases, with 15 bases between the two germline ends. CDR1 and CDR2 (germline): SEHNR, FQNEAQ (reference sequence). CDR3 region: CASRSNQGSYGYTF. The CDR3 DNA is TGTGCCAGCAGAAGTAATCAGGGCAGCTATGGCTACACCTTC.

This clone was found a few times. CDR3 residues: CASSDSYEQYF. The DNA for the CDR3 is TGTGCCAGCTCTGACAGCTACGAGCAGTACTTC. The V and J genes are TRBV2 and TRBJ2-7; possibly TRBD1 for D (5 bases). The ends were cut back, 8 bases at V and 3 bases at J, with 8 bases in the middle. Per germline, CDR1 SNHLY and CDR2 FYNNEI. The CDR3 consists of 11 residues.

CDR3 nucleotide sequence: TGCAGCGTTGACCGGGACAATGAGCAGTTCTTC. Its translation is CSVDRDNEQFF. The chain links TRBV29-1 to TRBJ2-1; D call uncertain. The CDR3 loop spans 11 amino acids. The V end was cut by 3 bases, the J end by 5 bases, with 5 bases between. Germline CDR1 and CDR2: SQVTM and ANQGSEA.

The chain links TRBV20-1 to TRBJ1-2, with D maybe TRBD1 (6 bases). Deletions cut 3 bases from V and 0 bases from J, with 14 bases between. Germline V lookup: CDR1 DFQATT, CDR2 SNEGSKA (reference sequence). The CDR3 totals 15 residues. CDR3 in amino acids: CSASAIDRPNYGYTF. CDR3 sequence (DNA): TGCAGTGCTAGTGCTATTGACAGGCCTAACTATGGCTACACCTTC.

This clone is a singleton in its sample. J is TRBJ2-2 and V is TRBV18; 9 bases match TRBD1. The germline CDR1 and CDR2 sequences are KGHSH and LQKENI. The CDR3 runs 16 residues. V was clipped by 6 bases and J by 0 bases; unmatched bases: 5. The CDR3 DNA reads TGTGCCAGCTCCCAATGGACAGGGGCGAACACCGGGGAGCTGTTTTTT. This sequence encodes CASSQWTGANTGELFF.

This clone was counted between two and nine times. The rearrangement uses TRBV29-1 and TRBJ1-3; no reliable D call. Germline values: CDR1 SQVTM, CDR2 ANQGSEA. CDR3 length: 12 residues. V was clipped by 7 bases and J by 0 bases, with 7 bases between them. The CDR3 nucleotides read TGCAGCGCCCTAATCTCTGGAAACACCATATATTTT. This gives the protein CSALISGNTIYF.

With regard to this clone: This same CDR3 is encoded by further DNA sequences in the sample. The chain carries TRBV3-1 (or the pseudogene TRBV3-2) and TRBJ2-6, with D possibly matching TRBD1 (6 bases). The CDR3 covers 15 residues. Per the germline V gene, CDR1 is LGHDT and CDR2 is YNNKEL (reference sequence). Trimming pared 3 bases from V and 0 bases from J, leaving 6 bases between. CDR3 region: CASSQDSSGANVLTF. CDR3 DNA: TGTGCCAGCAGCCAGGACAGCTCTGGGGCCAACGTCCTGACTTTC.

The genes are TRBV4-3 and TRBJ1-6; 8 positions agree with TRBD1. CDR1 and CDR2 from the germline V gene are LGHNA and YSLEER. The CDR3 length is 15 residues. V dropped 4 bases and J dropped 5; count of bases not matched to a gene: 4. This CDR3 reads CASSLDRGDNSPLHF. The CDR3 DNA reads TGCGCCAGCAGCCTCGACAGGGGCGATAATTCACCCCTCCACTTT.

This chain joins TRBV28 and TRBJ2-3, with 7 nucleotides matching TRBD1. The CDR3 runs 16 residues. V was pared by 1 base and J by 1 base, with 5 bases of the junction left unmatched. In germline, CDR1 is MDHEN, CDR2 SYDVKM. The CDR3 sequence: CASSLLHRGGTDTQYF. CDR3 bases: TGTGCCAGCAGTTTATTGCACAGGGGAGGCACAGATACGCAGTATTTT.

This rearrangement joins TRBV7-9 to TRBJ1-2, with unresolved D. Germline V gene lookup returns CDR1 SEHNR and CDR2 FQNEAQ (reference sequence). The V end was cut by 0 bases, the J end by 3 bases, with 11 bases between. The CDR3 spans 15 residues. CDR3 nucleotides: TGTGCCAGCAGCTTAGCGAGTCCCCTACACTATGGCTACACCTTC. This sequence encodes CASSLASPLHYGYTF.

V gene TRBV6-5 combines with J gene TRBJ2-7; D is perhaps TRBD1 (5 bases). CDR1 is MNHEY, CDR2 SVGAGI, per germline. Trimming cost V 11 bases and J 2 bases, with 22 bases left between them. The CDR3 totals 15 residues. CDR3 sequence (DNA): TGTGCCGCCCAAGGTCGGACAACTACCCCCTACGAGCAGTACTTC. Protein product: CAAQGRTTTPYEQYF.

The genes are TRBV6-1 and TRBJ2-2, with 9 nucleotides matching TRBD2. CDR3 size: 17 residues. Germline assignment: CDR1 MNHNS and CDR2 SASEGT. V shed 4 bases and J 2 bases; nucleotides not matched to a gene: 8. For the CDR3, the DNA is TGTGCCAGCAGTGCCCCGACTAGCGGAATTAACACCGGGGAGCTGTTTTTT. It is translated as CASSAPTSGINTGELFF.

J is TRBJ2-5 and V is TRBV3-1 (or the pseudogene TRBV3-2), with D possibly TRBD1 on 6 matching bases. The germline CDR1 and CDR2 sequences are LGHDT and YNNKEL (reference sequence). The CDR3 spans 14 residues. Trimming removed 5 bases at V and 5 bases at J, with 15 bases between. The CDR3 DNA is TGTGCCAGCAGCGTTCAACAGGGAAGGGAGACCCAGTACTTC. Protein product: CASSVQQGRETQYF.

This chain uses TRBV6-4 with TRBJ1-1; 9 bases align to TRBD1. The CDR3 totals 14 residues. V was pared by 6 bases and J by 1 base, with 3 bases of the junction left unmatched. In germline, CDR1 is MRHNA, CDR2 SNTAGT. The CDR3: CASRGQGWNTEAFF. CDR3 coding DNA: TGTGCCAGCAGAGGACAGGGGTGGAACACTGAAGCTTTCTTT.

The genes are TRBV27 and TRBJ2-7, with 9 nucleotides matching TRBD2. This CDR3 is built from 15 residues. Per germline, CDR1 MNHEY and CDR2 SMNVEV (reference sequence). V lost 7 bases to trimming and J lost 6 bases; unmatched junction nucleotides: 13. CDR3 sequence reads: CASTDHSGRRSEQYF. The CDR3, as DNA: TGTGCCAGCACCGACCATAGCGGGAGAAGGAGCGAGCAGTACTTC.

The CDR3 coding sequence is TGTGCCAGCAGCTCCCGGCTAGCGGGAGCGGGCAATGAGCAGTTCTTC. Protein: CASSSRLAGAGNEQFF. The rearrangement links TRBV11-2 to TRBJ2-1; 10 bases match TRBD2. Looked up from germline, CDR1 is SGHAT and CDR2 is FQNNGV. After removal of 4 bases from V and 6 bases from J, the junction contained 9 bases not matched to a gene. This CDR3 is built from 16 residues. Supplemented by reference TRBV11-2 and TRBJ2-1, the full variable domain reads EAGVAQSPRYKIIEKRQSVAFWCNPISGHATLYWYQQILGQGPKLLIQFQNNGVVDDSQLPKDRFSAERLKGVDSTLKIQPAKLEDSAVYLCASSSRLAGAGNEQFFGPGTRLTVL.

A few counts support this clone. This chain uses TRBV5-1 with TRBJ2-5, with D perhaps TRBD1 (6 bases). V was shortened by 4 bases and J by 2 bases, with 15 bases between the two germline ends. There are 15 residues in the CDR3. CDR1 is SGHRS and CDR2 is YFSETQ in the germline V gene. For the CDR3, the DNA is TGCGCCAGCAGCCCGATTCGACAGGTACAAGAGACCCAGTACTTC. Translation gives CASSPIRQVQETQYF.

The table lists this clone with many counts. This rearrangement joins TRBV27 to TRBJ1-2; D gene ambiguous. From germline, CDR1 is MNHEY and CDR2 SMNVEV (reference sequence). This CDR3 contains 13 residues. V lost 5 bases to trimming and J lost 8 bases, with 15 bases between them. In DNA, the CDR3 is TGTGCCAGCAGTCCGAGAAACAGAGAAGGCTACACCTTC. Encoded protein: CASSPRNREGYTF.

The chain couples TRBV11-2 to TRBJ1-6; 10 bases are a match to TRBD1. V lost 5 bases to trimming and J lost 5 bases; unmatched junction nucleotides: 12. This CDR3 region has 18 residues. In germline, CDR1 is SGHAT, CDR2 FQNNGV. In DNA form, the CDR3 reads TGTGCCAGCAGCCCAACGCGGACAGGGGGTGCAAATAATTCACCCCTCCACTTT. This sequence encodes CASSPTRTGGANNSPLHF.

This clone has a count of ten or more. The J gene is TRBJ2-1, the V gene TRBV27, with 7 bases matching TRBD1. Trimming took 1 base from V and 5 from J; bases not matched to a gene: 8. Germline V lookup: CDR1 MNHEY, CDR2 SMNVEV (reference sequence). The CDR3 spans 16 residues. CDR3 in DNA: TGTGCCAGCAGTTTATTAGGGGGACAGCTCCACAATGAGCAGTTCTTC. The encoded protein is CASSLLGGQLHNEQFF.

The rearrangement links TRBV25-1 to TRBJ2-3; possibly TRBD2 for D (6 bases). CDR1 is MGHDK and CDR2 is SYGVNS in the germline V gene. This CDR3 spans 16 amino acids. Trimming left V 3 bases short and J 8 bases short, with 21 bases between. The CDR3 is CASSDRRLDEFGTQYF. The CDR3 coding sequence is TGTGCCAGCAGTGATAGGAGACTAGACGAGTTCGGTACGCAGTATTTT.

This clone was counted at least ten times. The J gene is TRBJ2-7, the V gene TRBV6-2 or TRBV6-3; D is unresolved. The CDR3 has 12 residues. The germline gives CDR1 MNHEY, CDR2 SVGEGT. Trimming shortened V by 6 bases and J by 5 bases, and 11 bases separated the two germline ends. The CDR3 nucleotides read TGTGCCAGCAGCCCCGGTGGAGACGAGCAGTACTTC. Its translation: CASSPGGDEQYF.

CDR3 DNA: TGTGCCAGCAGCTTAGGCGTAGCTAGCGCCTCCTACGAGCAGTACTTC. It is translated as CASSLGVASASYEQYF. V and J are TRBV7-6 and TRBJ2-7; a possible D gene is TRBD2 (6 bases). CDR3 length: 16 amino acids. CDR1 and CDR2 from the germline V gene are SGHVS and FNYEAQ. V was pared by 1 base and J by 0 bases, with 13 bases between.

By sample fraction, this clone is medium-sized. The chain is built from TRBV7-3 and TRBJ1-1; tentatively, D is TRBD1 (6 bases). Germline assignment: CDR1 SGHTA and CDR2 FQGTGA. The CDR3 is made up of 14 amino acids. V was pared by 0 bases and J by 5 bases, with 10 bases between. CDR3 sequence: CASSLTAGVTEAFF. The CDR3 nucleotides are TGTGCCAGCAGCTTAACAGCAGGGGTAACTGAAGCTTTCTTT. Full variable domain (outside the CDR3, taken from reference TRBV7-3 and TRBJ1-1): GAGVSQTPSNKVTEKGKYVELRCDPISGHTALYWYRQSLGQGPEFLIYFQGTGAADDSGLPNDRFFAVRPEGSVSTLKIQRTERGDSAVYLCASSLTAGVTEAFFGQGTRLTVV.

The chain has TRBV24-1 and TRBJ2-3; 10 bases are shared with TRBD2. This CDR3 is 16 amino acids long. Germline V gene lookup returns CDR1 KGHDR and CDR2 SFDVKD. The ends lost 4 bases at V and 3 bases at J; junction bases unmatched: 6. CDR3 nucleotides: TGTGCCACCAGTGAGTCACTAGCGGGAATTACAGATACGCAGTATTTT. Protein product: CATSESLAGITDTQYF.

V is TRBV20-1 and J is TRBJ1-5; 7 nucleotides align to TRBD1. The trim removed 3 bases at V and 4 bases at J, leaving 9 bases unmatched. The germline CDR1 and CDR2 sequences are DFQATT and SNEGSKA (reference sequence). This CDR3 is built from 15 residues. CDR3 sequence: CSASIDREHNQPQHF. CDR3 nucleotides: TGCAGTGCTAGTATCGACAGGGAGCATAATCAGCCCCAGCATTTT.

This clone was counted between two and nine times. This rearrangement joins TRBV6-2 or TRBV6-3 to TRBJ2-3; TRBD2 agrees at 9 bases. This CDR3 has 18 amino acids. The V gene's germline CDR1 is MNHEY and CDR2 SVGEGT. J was trimmed by 6 bases and V by 2 bases; bases with no gene match: 15. This chain's CDR3 is CASSYEFGGGAGADTQYF. The CDR3 DNA reads TGTGCCAGCAGTTACGAATTTGGCGGGGGGGCCGGGGCGGATACGCAGTATTTT.